Below are 22 T cell receptor beta chains sequenced from a single sample in a study of T cells in Graves' hyperthyroidism and ophthalmopathy. TCR beta CDR3 region amplification was performed from RNA transcripts. RT-PCR in the first round (using the HTBI primer set) targeted the TCR CDR3. In TCRdb, the multiplex PCR reads were re-called with MiXCR into one record per CDR3 protein. The top ten hold under 15% of the sample, which has about 58,000 distinct CDR3 sequences, around 48% seen once. The source material was blood. These TCRs come from a woman aged 25 to 39 with Graves' ophthalmopathy.

This clonotype was counted many times. J is TRBJ2-3 and V is TRBV7-6; D is possibly TRBD1 (5 bases). The CDR3 sequence is 14 residues long. V was clipped by 7 bases and J by 2 bases, with 13 bases between them. Germline loops: CDR1 SGHVS, CDR2 FNYEAQ. As DNA, the CDR3 is TGTGCCAGCAACGATAGGGGTGCCACAGATACGCAGTATTTT. It encodes CASNDRGATDTQYF.

The chain uses TRBV28 and TRBJ1-4; 7 nucleotides match TRBD1. The CDR3 is 19 amino acids. After removal of 0 bases from V and 0 bases from J, the junction contained 10 bases not matched to a gene. Germline values: CDR1 MDHEN, CDR2 SYDVKM. CDR3 nucleotides: TGTGCCAGCAGTTTATGGGGTGGTGGGCAGGGGGCAACTAATGAAAAACTGTTTTTT. Protein: CASSLWGGGQGATNEKLFF.

The chain has TRBV7-2 and TRBJ2-5, with 8 bases identical to TRBD2. This CDR3 contains 11 residues. CDR1 and CDR2 from the germline V gene are SGHTA and FQGNSA. V lost 3 bases, J lost 13 bases, and 4 bases stayed unmatched. The DNA of the CDR3 is TGTGCCAGCAGCTTGATAGCGGGGCCGTACTTC. This sequence encodes CASSLIAGPYF.

There are many counts of this clonotype. The rearrangement joins TRBV12-3 or TRBV12-4 to TRBJ2-6; no clear D. The ends were cut back, 5 bases at V and 0 bases at J, with 5 bases in the middle. The CDR3 loop spans 14 amino acids. This CDR3 is CASSRSSGANVLTF. The CDR3 DNA sequence: TGTGCCAGCAGTCGGTCCTCTGGGGCCAACGTCCTGACTTTC.

The chain combines TRBV18 with TRBJ1-1, with D unclear. The CDR3 runs 13 residues. The V end lost 2 bases, the J end lost 2 bases, and 6 bases lay between the germline ends. The germline V gene has CDR1 KGHSH and CDR2 LQKENI. CDR3 coding DNA: TGTGCCAGCTCACCAAACAGAAACACTGAAGCTTTCTTT. Translated, it gives CASSPNRNTEAFF.

This clonotype was counted many times. The J gene is TRBJ1-2, the V gene TRBV19; the D is unclear. Per the germline V gene, CDR1 is LNHDA and CDR2 is SQIVND (reference sequence). This CDR3 region has 13 residues. Trimming took 7 bases from V and 3 from J, leaving 12 bases between them. The CDR3 loop reads CASIGESYYGYTF. The CDR3 nucleotides read TGTGCCAGTATTGGGGAGTCTTACTATGGCTACACCTTC.

This clonotype was observed at least ten times. The chain is built from TRBV20-1 and TRBJ1-1; D unresolved. Trimming shortened V by 0 bases and J by 2 bases, and 10 bases separated the two germline ends. The germline gives CDR1 DFQATT, CDR2 SNEGSKA (reference sequence). CDR3 length: 14 residues. Here the CDR3 DNA reads TGCAGTGCTAGAGAGGCCCAGACAAACACTGAAGCTTTCTTT. Protein sequence: CSAREAQTNTEAFF.

The chain links TRBV28 to TRBJ1-2, with a tentative D call TRBD1 (5 bases). The CDR3 has 16 residues. Trimming took off 5 bases at V and 4 bases at J, with 20 bases between the two ends. Germline V gene data show CDR1 as MDHEN and CDR2 as SYDVKM. For the CDR3, the DNA is TGTGCCAGCAGTATATACGAATTGATCGGGGGCTATGGCTACACCTTC. Encoded protein: CASSIYELIGGYGYTF.

Details on this clonotype: The conserved phenylalanine or tryptophan is not found at the CDR3 terminus, so this likely reflects a read error. The CDR3 region has the DNA TGTGCCTGGAGTGTACTCGGTCGTAGCACAGATACGCAGTATCTG. This sequence encodes CAWSVLGRSTDTQYL. V usage is TRBV5-6 and J usage is TRBJ2-3; no definite D call. CDR1 is SGHDT and CDR2 is YYEEEE in the germline V gene. V was clipped by 10 bases and J by 0 bases, with 18 bases between them. The CDR3 is 15 amino acids.

V usage is TRBV12-3 or TRBV12-4 and J usage is TRBJ2-7, with 10 bases matching TRBD1. The CDR3 length is 14 residues. V gave up 7 bases and J gave up 6 bases; unmatched junction bases: 9. The chain's CDR3 is CASISLGQGSEQYF. The CDR3 nucleotides read TGTGCCAGCATTTCCTTGGGACAGGGGTCCGAGCAGTACTTC.

This clonotype is classed as medium-sized. The CDR3 DNA reads as TGCGCCAGCATGTCTAGCACCGACAATGAGCAGTTCTTC. Residues: CASMSSTDNEQFF. The rearrangement joins TRBV10-1 to TRBJ2-1; tentatively, D is TRBD2 (5 bases). V was pared by 7 bases and J by 5 bases, with 12 bases between. Germline CDR1 reads WNHNN; CDR2 reads SYGVQD (reference sequence). The CDR3 extends over 13 amino acids.

This clonotype was observed at least ten times. This chain joins TRBV7-8 and TRBJ1-1; D remains ambiguous. The V and J ends lost 1 base and 6 bases respectively, with 12 bases between them. This CDR3 contains 14 residues. Germline CDR1 reads SGHVS; CDR2 reads FQNEAQ. CDR3: CASSLDRVFSEAFF. The CDR3 DNA is TGTGCCAGCAGCTTAGACCGGGTTTTCTCTGAAGCTTTCTTT.

This clonotype occurred once. A much more abundant neighbour one base away suggests this may be a read error. The J gene is TRBJ1-3, the V gene TRBV4-3; perhaps TRBD1 as D (6 bases). Per the germline V gene, CDR1 is LGHNA and CDR2 is YSLEER. The CDR3 covers 17 residues. CDR3 DNA: TGCGCCAGCAGCCAAAGGTACCAGGGGCGTGCTGGAAACGCCATATATTTT. It specifies CASSQRYQGRAGNAIYF.

Points on this clonotype: The conserved phenylalanine or tryptophan normally closing the CDR3 is absent here, so this likely arose from a read error. It is unclear where the CDR3 begins or ends on the DNA, so no DNA is shown, and the CDR3 is as TCRdb lists it. V is TRBV10-2 and J is TRBJ2-7. The germline gives CDR1 WSHSY, CDR2 SAAADI. A total of 14 residues make up the CDR3, ends included. CDR3: CASSDHREPYEQCL.

There are many counts of this clonotype. The chain links TRBV15 to TRBJ1-5; the match to TRBD1 covers 8 bases. The CDR3 sequence is 16 residues long. Per the germline V gene, CDR1 is LNHNV and CDR2 is YYDKDF (reference sequence). Trimming took 5 bases from V and 4 from J; bases not matched to a gene: 10. The CDR3 reads CATSGIRQGTNQPQHF. In DNA, the CDR3 is TGTGCCACCAGCGGAATTAGACAGGGGACGAATCAGCCCCAGCATTTT. Supplemented by reference TRBV15 and TRBJ1-5, the full variable domain reads DAMVIQNPRYQVTQFGKPVTLSCSQTLNHNVMYWYQQKSSQAPKLLFHYYDKDFNNEADTPDNFQSRRPNTSFCFLDIRSPGLGDTAMYLCATSGIRQGTNQPQHFGDGTRLSIL.

This clonotype was counted at least ten times. V usage is TRBV29-1 and J usage is TRBJ2-1; D is possibly TRBD2 (5 bases). V was shortened by 7 bases and J by 8 bases, with 9 bases between the two germline ends. The CDR3 length is 10 residues. From germline, CDR1 is SQVTM and CDR2 ANQGSEA. The CDR3 region has the DNA TGCAGCGGAGGGAATTATGAGCAGTTCTTC. It yields the protein CSGGNYEQFF.

This clonotype was observed many times. This chain connects TRBV4-2 to TRBJ2-3; 11 nucleotides line up with TRBD2. The V segment lost 0 bases and the J segment 5 bases; nucleotides outside the gene matches: 4. The CDR3 is made up of 16 amino acids. The germline V gene encodes CDR1 LGHNA and CDR2 YNFKEQ. In DNA, the CDR3 is TGTGCCAGCAGCCAAGAACAAGGACTAGCGGGAGATACGCAGTATTTT. Protein: CASSQEQGLAGDTQYF.

In this sample, this clonotype turned up many times. The J gene is TRBJ1-1, the V gene TRBV7-9; TRBD1 agrees at 12 bases. The germline CDR1 and CDR2 sequences are SEHNR and FQNEAQ (reference sequence). After removal of 5 bases from V and 0 bases from J, the junction contained 7 bases not matched to a gene. This CDR3 spans 17 amino acids. CDR3 nucleotide sequence: TGTGCCAGCAGCCCCACGGGACAGGGGGCCATGAACACTGAAGCTTTCTTT. It is translated as CASSPTGQGAMNTEAFF.

This clonotype came up many times. J is TRBJ1-1 and V is TRBV19; weak D call: TRBD1 (5 bases). The CDR3 runs 12 residues. Germline CDR1 reads LNHDA; CDR2 reads SQIVND (reference sequence). Deletions cut 1 base from V and 11 bases from J, with 11 bases between. The CDR3 DNA reads TGTGCCAGTAGTATAGCCGGGGGAAAGGCTTTCTTT. Amino acids: CASSIAGGKAFF. The whole variable domain, remainder taken from reference TRBV19 and TRBJ1-1, is DGGITQSPKYLFRKEGQNVTLSCEQNLNHDAMYWYRQDPGQGLRLIYYSQIVNDFQKGDIAEGYSVSREKKESFPLTVTSAQKNPTAFYLCASSIAGGKAFFGQGTRLTVV.

The genes are TRBV4-2 and TRBJ2-3, with D maybe TRBD2 (6 bases). Trimming cost V 3 bases and J 4 bases, with 17 bases left between them. Germline-derived CDR1 and CDR2 are LGHNA and YNFKEQ. This CDR3 region has 16 residues. CDR3 protein: CASSHKAGYPPDTQYF. CDR3 DNA sequence: TGTGCCAGCAGCCATAAGGCGGGGTACCCCCCAGATACGCAGTATTTT.

The rearrangement links TRBV12-3 or TRBV12-4 to TRBJ2-3, with 7 bases aligning to TRBD1. V was clipped by 5 bases and J by 4 bases; unmatched bases: 3. The CDR3 spans 13 residues. The CDR3 nucleotides read TGTGCCAGCAGTAGACAGGGACCAGATACGCAGTATTTT. Translated, it gives CASSRQGPDTQYF.

This clonotype came up many times. V gene TRBV19 combines with J gene TRBJ1-2; maybe TRBD1 (6 bases). The CDR3 is 16 residues long. Germline CDR1 LNHDA, CDR2 SQIVND (reference sequence). Between the trimmed V and J ends, which lost 7 bases and 3 bases, there was a span of 21 bases. The CDR3 spells CASTRVTGSRYYGYTF. CDR3 coding DNA: TGTGCCAGTACTCGAGTAACAGGGAGTAGGTACTATGGCTACACCTTC.